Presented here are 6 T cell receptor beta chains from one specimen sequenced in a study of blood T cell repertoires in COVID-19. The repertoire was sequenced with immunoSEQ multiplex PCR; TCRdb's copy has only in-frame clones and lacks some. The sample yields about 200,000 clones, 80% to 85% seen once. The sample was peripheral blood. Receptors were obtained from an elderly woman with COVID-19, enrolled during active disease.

The CDR3 DNA follows: TGTGCCAGCAGCGGTCGACAGGGTAGCGGGAGTTTCGCCGGGGAGCTGTTTTTT. This codes for CASSGRQGSGSFAGELFF. The V gene is TRBV7-9, the J gene TRBJ2-2, with 9 bases that match TRBD2. CDR3 length: 18 residues. The ends lost 5 bases at V and 6 bases at J; junction bases unmatched: 16. Germline CDR1 reads SEHNR; CDR2 reads FQNEAQ (reference sequence).

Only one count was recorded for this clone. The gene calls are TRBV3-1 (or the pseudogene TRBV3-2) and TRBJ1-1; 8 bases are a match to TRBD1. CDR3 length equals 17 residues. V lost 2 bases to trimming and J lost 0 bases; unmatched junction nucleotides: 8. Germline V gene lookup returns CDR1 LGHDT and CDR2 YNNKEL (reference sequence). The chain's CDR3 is CASSQPGQGLMNTEAFF. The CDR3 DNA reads TGTGCCAGCAGCCAACCCGGACAGGGTCTCATGAACACTGAAGCTTTCTTT.

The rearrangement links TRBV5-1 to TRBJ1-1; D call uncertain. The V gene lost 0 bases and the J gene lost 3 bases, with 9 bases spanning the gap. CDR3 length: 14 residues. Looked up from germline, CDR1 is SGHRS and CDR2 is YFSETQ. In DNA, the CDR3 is TGCGCCAGCAGCTTGGCCCCGGACTACACTGAAGCTTTCTTT. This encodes CASSLAPDYTEAFF. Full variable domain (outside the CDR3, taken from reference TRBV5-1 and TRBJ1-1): KAGVTQTPRYLIKTRGQQVTLSCSPISGHRSVSWYQQTPGQGLQFLFEYFSETQRNKGNFPGRFSGRQFSNSRSEMNVSTLELGDSALYLCASSLAPDYTEAFFGQGTRLTVV.

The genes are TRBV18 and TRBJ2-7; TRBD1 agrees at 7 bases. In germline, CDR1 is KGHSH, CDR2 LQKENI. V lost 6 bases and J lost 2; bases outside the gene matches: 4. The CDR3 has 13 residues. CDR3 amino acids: CASSPGQPYEQYF. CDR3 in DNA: TGTGCCAGCTCCCCGGGACAGCCCTACGAGCAGTACTTC.

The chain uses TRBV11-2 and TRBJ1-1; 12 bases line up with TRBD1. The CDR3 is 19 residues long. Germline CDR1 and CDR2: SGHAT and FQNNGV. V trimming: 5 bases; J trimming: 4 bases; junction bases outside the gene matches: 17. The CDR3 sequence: CASSPSLGATGQGATEAFF. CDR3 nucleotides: TGTGCCAGCAGCCCTAGTCTTGGGGCGACGGGACAGGGGGCCACTGAAGCTTTCTTT.

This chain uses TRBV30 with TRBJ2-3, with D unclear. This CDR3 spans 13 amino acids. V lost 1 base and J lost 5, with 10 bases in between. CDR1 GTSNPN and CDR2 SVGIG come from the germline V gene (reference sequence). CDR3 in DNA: TGTGCCTGGAGTGGGGCAGAAAGAGATACGCAGTATTTT. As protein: CAWSGAERDTQYF.